This T cell receptor beta chain was identified in a study of beta chain features in type 1 diabetes. There are 17 residues in the CDR3. The V gene lost 0 bases and the J gene lost 2 bases, with 14 bases spanning the gap. Germline lookup yields CDR1 SGHRS and CDR2 YFSETQ. As concerns this clone: Its antigen remains unidentified.

Study-wide results and limits: Moderate but significant shortening of TCRB CDR3s was recorded in all four CD4+ subsets from Type 1 diabetes patients.

Of the isolated RNA, all was reverse transcribed, and so the sequenced material was expressed TCRB transcripts. Produced via immunoSEQ multiplex PCR; TCRdb's table is partial and in-frame only. Of roughly 340,000 clones listed, approximately 15% are singletons. The source is a woman aged 18-29 years with type 1 diabetes. The V and J genes are TRBV5-1 and TRBJ2-2, with D possibly matching TRBD1 (6 bases). Input material: naive CD4+ T cells from blood. CDR3 DNA sequence: TGCGCCAGCAGCTTGGGGGGCCGACAGGTCAACACCGGGGAGCTGTTTTTT. Its protein is CASSLGGRQVNTGELFF. Complete variable domain (other parts from reference TRBV5-1 and TRBJ2-2): KAGVTQTPRYLIKTRGQQVTLSCSPISGHRSVSWYQQTPGQGLQFLFEYFSETQRNKGNFPGRFSGRQFSNSRSEMNVSTLELGDSALYLCASSLGGRQVNTGELFFGEGSRLTVL.